Here is one T cell receptor beta chain with its context. Its binding antigen is unknown. Base qualities are not provided; no much larger clone lies one nucleotide away. The data stem from a study of T-cell reconstitution after alpha-beta-depleted transplantation in children (dated by TCRdb to between 2015 and 2016). Study-level background: T-cell immune reconstitution after TCRalphabeta/CD19-depleted allogeneic hematopoietic cell transplantation in children was quantitatively tracked in the study by means of TCR repertoire profiling. What the research found in general, with its limitations: About two months after transplant, the apparently early recovery of alphabetaT-cell counts reportedly depended on just several hundred clones that had expanded rapidly and came from non-depleted graft cells. In some patients, the high TCRbeta diversity seen at day 60 was put down to recipient T cells and intrathymic progenitors that had survived conditioning. The frequencies of hyperexpanded clones fell over the following months, and after one year, T-cell counts and TCRbeta diversity were mostly attributed to newly produced T cells.

The treatment or condition label, read with the paper, signifies: allogeneic hematopoietic cell transplantation with graft depleted of TCRalphabeta T cells and CD19 B cells. The transplant recipients were children given TCRalphabeta/CD19-depleted allogeneic hematopoietic cell grafts. V is pruned by 5 bases and J by 2 bases, leaving 8 bases of the junction without a gene match. Taken from cysteine to phenylalanine, the CDR3 has 16 residues. Only CDR3 DNA is held: 48 bases, read in frame from base 1. From the germline V gene, CDR1 is SGHTA and CDR2 is FQGTGA. Receptor amplification or capture employed PCR. Sequencing used an Illumina HiSeq 2500. Molecular barcoding was employed in the preparation of TCR libraries, with unique molecular identifiers being used to normalize TCRbeta repertoire quantification. Starting from the raw public reads, TCRdb applied fastp trimming at Q25, assembled clones with MiXCR and retained in-frame beta chains. Entries that share a CDR3 protein sequence are merged under the most common genes and DNA. The sample table lists more than 200,000 distinct CDR3 sequences, about 23% of them with a count of one. The ten biggest clones cover about 2.6% of the sample.

Sample: PBMCs, taken before TCRalphabeta/CD19-depleted stem cell transplant. The chain links TRBV7-3 with TRBJ2-1, with 8 junctional bases fitting TRBD1. This sequence originates from a girl aged 2-10 years with Fanconi anemia, due to receive a stem cell transplant. The CDR3 reads as follows: CASSIQGAAAYNEQFF. The DNA is TGTGCCAGCAGCATCCAGGGGGCGGCGGCCTACAATGAGCAGTTCTTC.